The 31 T cell receptor beta chains below all came from one sample that was sequenced in a study of cytomegalovirus exposure and HLA in healthy donors. In the PCR, 60 Vbeta and 13 Jbeta primers were used. Data came from immunoSEQ multiplex PCR; TCRdb stores just in-frame clones and leaves some out. The sample consists of over 150,000 clones, 80% of them appearing once. Source material: PBMCs. These receptors all come from a woman aged 50 to 65 in good health and CMV-seropositive.

The chain combines TRBV30 with TRBJ1-2; D is possibly TRBD1 (6 bases). The CDR3 totals 14 residues. The germline V gene encodes CDR1 GTSNPN and CDR2 SVGIG (reference sequence). The germline V and J ends were trimmed by 0 bases and 5 bases, with 13 bases remaining between them. Here the CDR3 reads CAWSVVWGRYGYTF. In nucleotides, the CDR3 is TGTGCCTGGAGTGTTGTTTGGGGGCGGTATGGCTACACCTTC.

The CDR3 region is CASAGTGWEQYF. CDR3 nucleotide sequence: TGTGCCAGCGCCGGGACAGGATGGGAGCAGTACTTC. The chain has TRBV7-9 and TRBJ2-7; 8 nucleotides align to TRBD1. The CDR3 totals 12 residues. The germline gives CDR1 SEHNR, CDR2 FQNEAQ (reference sequence). The V gene end was trimmed by 8 bases and the J gene end by 7 bases; junction bases not matched to a gene: 7.

The chain carries TRBV5-1 and TRBJ2-7; D possibly corresponds to TRBD1 (5 bases). Germline V gene data show CDR1 as SGHRS and CDR2 as YFSETQ. The germline V and J ends were trimmed by 1 base and 2 bases, with 13 bases remaining between them. The CDR3 spans 15 residues. In DNA form, the CDR3 reads TGCGCCAGCAGCTTGACGCCCGCAGGGACCTACGAGCAGTACTTC. Residues: CASSLTPAGTYEQYF.

The V and J genes are TRBV7-3 and TRBJ2-1, with TRBD1 matching 7 bases. Germline loops: CDR1 SGHTA, CDR2 FQGTGA. The ends lost 5 bases at V and 0 bases at J; junction bases unmatched: 4. The CDR3 is made up of 15 amino acids. Here the CDR3 DNA reads TGTGCCAGCAGCGCTTGGGACAGCTCCTACAATGAGCAGTTCTTC. It codes for CASSAWDSSYNEQFF.

The V and J genes are TRBV9 and TRBJ2-2; D is possibly TRBD1 (5 bases). Germline values: CDR1 SGDLS, CDR2 YYNGEE. Trimming took off 3 bases at V and 6 bases at J, with 9 bases between the two ends. The CDR3 is 13 amino acids. CDR3: CASSGQFSGELFF. CDR3 nucleotide sequence: TGTGCCAGCAGCGGACAGTTCTCCGGGGAGCTGTTTTTT.

The chain is built from TRBV6-5 and TRBJ1-5; 10 positions match TRBD1. Trimming cost V 6 bases and J 4 bases; bases outside gene matches: 6. Germline loops: CDR1 MNHEY, CDR2 SVGAGI. This CDR3 is 15 amino acids long. CDR3 coding DNA: TGTGCCAGCAGGGGTACGGGACAGGGGAATCAGCCCCAGCATTTT. This codes for CASRGTGQGNQPQHF.

The chain is built from TRBV7-2 and TRBJ1-4; D is uncertain. Per germline, CDR1 SGHTA and CDR2 FQGNSA. Deletions cut 5 bases from V and 0 bases from J, with 10 bases between. The CDR3 is 15 residues long. CDR3 sequence: CASSPHKATNEKLFF. For the CDR3, the DNA is TGTGCCAGCAGCCCGCACAAAGCAACTAATGAAAAACTGTTTTTT.

This clone was seen a single time. The rearrangement joins TRBV28 to TRBJ1-3; D is ambiguous. Germline assignment: CDR1 MDHEN and CDR2 SYDVKM. The CDR3 sequence is 14 residues long. Deletions cut 7 bases from V and 0 bases from J, with 10 bases between. CDR3 residues: CASKRGLSGNTIYF. CDR3 coding DNA: TGTGCCAGCAAACGAGGCCTCTCTGGAAACACCATATATTTT.

This clone came up once. The genes are TRBV28 and TRBJ2-2, with D possibly TRBD1 on 6 matching bases. Germline lookup yields CDR1 MDHEN and CDR2 SYDVKM. V shed 3 bases and J shed 2 bases, with 10 bases lying between them. The CDR3 runs to 15 residues. CDR3 amino acids: CASSFQGSNTGELFF. CDR3 DNA sequence: TGTGCCAGCAGTTTCCAGGGGTCAAACACCGGGGAGCTGTTTTTT.

The chain combines TRBV28 with TRBJ1-5; possible D gene TRBD1, 6 bases. Deletions cut 4 bases from V and 3 bases from J, with 16 bases between. The length of the CDR3 is 16 residues. Germline-derived CDR1 and CDR2 are MDHEN and SYDVKM. This chain's CDR3 is CASSSYRDYPNQPQHF. CDR3 DNA sequence: TGTGCCAGCAGTTCGTACAGGGACTATCCCAATCAGCCCCAGCATTTT.

The chain employs TRBV18 and TRBJ1-1; a possible D gene is TRBD1 (5 bases). In germline, CDR1 is KGHSH, CDR2 LQKENI. CDR3 length: 16 amino acids. V was clipped by 3 bases and J by 4 bases, with 18 bases between them. The CDR3 region is CASSPLRQGRGTEAFF. Written as DNA, the CDR3 is TGTGCCAGCTCACCGCTAAGGCAGGGTAGAGGCACTGAAGCTTTCTTT.

This rearrangement joins TRBV28 to TRBJ1-5, with 9 nucleotides matching TRBD1. The CDR3 runs to 14 residues. Germline CDR1 is MDHEN and CDR2 is SYDVKM. Trimming at V came to 11 bases and at J to 0 bases, leaving 5 bases not matched to a gene. The CDR3 reads CAGQGFYSNQPQHF. The CDR3 DNA reads as TGTGCCGGACAGGGGTTTTATAGCAATCAGCCCCAGCATTTT. Together with reference TRBV28 and TRBJ1-5, the CDR3 gives the full variable domain: DVKVTQSSRYLVKRTGEKVFLECVQDMDHENMFWYRQDPGLGLRLIYFSYDVKMKEKGDIPEGYSVSREKKERFSLILESASTNQTSMYLCAGQGFYSNQPQHFGDGTRLSIL.

The V and J genes are TRBV4-3 and TRBJ1-3; the D gene is possibly TRBD1 (5 bases). Germline V gene data show CDR1 as LGHNA and CDR2 as YSLEER. The CDR3 is 15 amino acids. The germline V and J ends were trimmed by 0 bases and 4 bases, with 10 bases remaining between them. DNA of the CDR3: TGCGCCAGCAGCCAAGATTTGCAGGGAGGAAACACCATATATTTT. Protein sequence: CASSQDLQGGNTIYF.

The rearrangement links TRBV27 to TRBJ2-5; possible D gene TRBD2, 7 bases. The ends were cut back, 5 bases at V and 7 bases at J, with 17 bases in the middle. CDR1 is MNHEY, CDR2 SMNVEV, per germline (reference sequence). The CDR3 is 14 residues long. The CDR3 reads CASSRGAGTGTQYF. The CDR3 DNA sequence: TGTGCCAGCAGTCGGGGGGCAGGAACGGGGACCCAGTACTTC.

This chain uses TRBV14 with TRBJ2-7, with a tentative D call TRBD1 (5 bases). Germline V gene lookup returns CDR1 SGHDN and CDR2 FVKESK. The CDR3 is 13 amino acids. V gave up 5 bases and J gave up 6 bases, with 14 bases separating them. Here the CDR3 reads CASSADILGEQYF. In DNA form, the CDR3 reads TGTGCCAGCAGCGCGGACATCCTCGGCGAGCAGTACTTC.

This sequence joins TRBV7-9 and TRBJ2-7; maybe TRBD1 (5 bases). CDR3 size: 14 residues. Germline-derived CDR1 and CDR2 are SEHNR and FQNEAQ (reference sequence). Trimming removed 2 bases at V and 5 bases at J, with 13 bases between. DNA of the CDR3: TGTGCCAGCAGCTTAAAGAGAACAGGAGACGAGCAGTACTTC. Amino acid sequence: CASSLKRTGDEQYF.

The chain uses TRBV6-5 and TRBJ1-6; 8 bases line up with TRBD1. Germline V CDR1 and CDR2: MNHEY, SVGAGI. This CDR3 is built from 15 residues. With 4 bases clipped from V and 6 bases from J, the junction kept 5 bases outside the gene matches. CDR3 in amino acids: CASSSSGGLNSPLHF. The CDR3 DNA follows: TGTGCCAGCAGTTCGTCAGGGGGCCTTAATTCACCCCTCCACTTT.

This clone has only one observation. V gene TRBV15 combines with J gene TRBJ1-2, with 7 bases aligning to TRBD1. The CDR3 has 15 amino acids. CDR1 is LNHNV and CDR2 is YYDKDF in the germline V gene (reference sequence). V was pared by 0 bases and J by 8 bases, with 9 bases of the junction left unmatched. CDR3 DNA: TGTGCCACCAGCAGAGAACAGGGGACAACTGGGGGCTACACCTTC. Translated, it gives CATSREQGTTGGYTF.

Only a few counts were recorded for this clone. Other DNA sequences within the sample encode an identical CDR3. The chain links TRBV11-2 to TRBJ1-1, with D perhaps matching TRBD1 (6 bases). This CDR3 spans 15 amino acids. Trimming removed 0 bases from V and 1 base from J, with 9 bases in between. The germline V gene encodes CDR1 SGHAT and CDR2 FQNNGV. The chain's CDR3 is CASSLEARGNTEAFF. The DNA of the CDR3 is TGTGCCAGCAGCTTAGAGGCCAGGGGGAACACTGAAGCTTTCTTT.

This rearrangement joins TRBV13 to TRBJ2-4, with D possibly being TRBD1 (6 bases). Germline V gene data show CDR1 as PRHDT and CDR2 as FYEKMQ (reference sequence). The CDR3 runs 13 residues. Trimming took 5 bases from V and 6 from J, leaving 11 bases between them. The CDR3 sequence is CASSRQERNIQYF. CDR3 coding DNA: TGTGCCAGCAGCCGACAGGAGAGAAACATTCAGTACTTC.

The V call is TRBV18, the J call TRBJ2-7, with 8 bases aligning to TRBD1. The CDR3 consists of 13 residues. V was clipped by 3 bases and J by 5 bases; unmatched bases: 3. Per the germline V gene, CDR1 is KGHSH and CDR2 is LQKENI. CDR3 residues: CASSPAGGHEQYF. The CDR3 DNA reads TGTGCCAGCTCACCGGCAGGGGGCCACGAGCAGTACTTC.

This chain links TRBV28 with TRBJ1-2, with TRBD1 matching 7 bases. Germline V gives CDR1 MDHEN, CDR2 SYDVKM. This CDR3 contains 13 residues. Unmatched junction bases numbered 1, after V lost 1 base and J lost 5 bases. CDR3 sequence (DNA): TGTGCCAGCAGTTTATCCAGGGGGTATGGCTACACCTTC. It specifies CASSLSRGYGYTF.

This clone was counted a few times. The chain recombines TRBV4-1 with TRBJ1-1, with D perhaps TRBD1 (6 bases). V was cut by 0 bases and J by 10 bases, with 21 bases left in between. The CDR3 runs 16 residues. Germline V gene data show CDR1 as MGHRA and CDR2 as YSYEKL. The DNA of the CDR3 is TGCGCCAGCAGCCAAGAGAGGCGCAGGGGCGAGCGTATAGCTTTCTTT. Its translation: CASSQERRRGERIAFF.

The V and J genes are TRBV28 and TRBJ1-2, with 9 bases lining up with TRBD1. V was clipped by 6 bases and J by 4 bases; unmatched bases: 6. Germline V lookup: CDR1 MDHEN, CDR2 SYDVKM. CDR3 length: 14 amino acids. CDR3 nucleotide sequence: TGTGCCAGCAGAAGGGGACAGGGAGTCTATGGCTACACCTTC. This codes for CASRRGQGVYGYTF.

This clone was observed a single time. The CDR3 sequence is CARSRMEGRGQETQYF. The CDR3 DNA reads as TGTGCCAGAAGCCGGATGGAGGGGCGGGGTCAAGAGACCCAGTACTTC. The chain is built from TRBV5-3 and TRBJ2-5, with D tentatively TRBD2 (6 bases). TRBV5-3 is sorted into the ORF group, with uncertain function. The CDR3 covers 16 residues. Trimming took 4 bases from V and 2 from J, leaving 18 bases between them.

Here the CDR3 DNA reads TGTGCCAGCAGGCCGGGGGGCTGGGACTATGGCTACACCTTC. Translation: CASRPGGWDYGYTF. This chain uses TRBV5-6 with TRBJ1-2, with D maybe TRBD1 (6 bases). Germline CDR1 reads SGHDT; CDR2 reads YYEEEE. CDR3 length: 14 residues. The V end lost 5 bases, the J end lost 3 bases, and 14 bases lay between the germline ends.

This sequence joins TRBV27 and TRBJ1-3; weak D call: TRBD1 (6 bases). CDR1 and CDR2 (germline): MNHEY, SMNVEV (reference sequence). Trimming took off 6 bases at V and 1 base at J, with 13 bases between the two ends. This CDR3 has 15 residues. CDR3 protein: CASSRQAQSGNTIYF. In DNA, the CDR3 is TGTGCCAGCAGCCGACAGGCCCAATCTGGAAACACCATATATTTT.

A single count supports this clone. CDR3 bases: TGTGCCAGCAGCCGCGGACAGGCGGTCAAGGGCAATTCACCCCTCCACTTT. It encodes CASSRGQAVKGNSPLHF. The V gene is TRBV5-6, the J gene TRBJ1-6; 7 bases line up with TRBD1. V lost 4 bases, J lost 7 bases, and 14 bases stayed unmatched. The CDR3 is made up of 17 amino acids. Germline values: CDR1 SGHDT, CDR2 YYEEEE.

This chain joins TRBV28 and TRBJ1-4, with unresolved D. The V gene lost 2 bases and the J gene lost 9 bases, with 10 bases spanning the gap. This CDR3 is built from 13 residues. Germline V gene lookup returns CDR1 MDHEN and CDR2 SYDVKM. The CDR3 region has the DNA TGTGCCAGCAGTTTACGGACTGCTAAAAAACTGTTTTTT. Translation gives CASSLRTAKKLFF. The whole variable domain, remainder taken from reference TRBV28 and TRBJ1-4, is DVKVTQSSRYLVKRTGEKVFLECVQDMDHENMFWYRQDPGLGLRLIYFSYDVKMKEKGDIPEGYSVSREKKERFSLILESASTNQTSMYLCASSLRTAKKLFFGSGTQLSVL.

CDR3: CASSYQGRVGYTF. CDR3 DNA sequence: TGTGCCAGCAGTTACCAGGGCCGCGTGGGCTACACCTTC. V is TRBV6-5 and J is TRBJ1-2; TRBD1 might be the D (5 bases). The CDR3 totals 13 residues. V shed 2 bases and J shed 8 bases, with 12 bases lying between them. Germline lookup yields CDR1 MNHEY and CDR2 SVGAGI.

This clone came up once. The V and J genes are TRBV19 and TRBJ2-1; 9 bases fit TRBD2. After removal of 10 bases from V and 0 bases from J, the junction contained 7 bases not matched to a gene. The germline V gene encodes CDR1 LNHDA and CDR2 SQIVND (reference sequence). There are 15 residues in the CDR3. In DNA form, the CDR3 reads TGTGCCACCGGGACTAGCTTTAGCTCCTACAATGAGCAGTTCTTC. Translated, it gives CATGTSFSSYNEQFF.